The T cell receptor (beta chain) under discussion was sequenced for a study of blood T cell repertoires in COVID-19. The wider study: COVID-19 samples from acute and convalescent phases originated in the United States, Italy and Spain. PBMCs, B-cell-depleted T cells, or T cells were the source of the cDNA or gDNA that made up the material.

The V segment lost 3 bases and the J segment 1 base; nucleotides outside the gene matches: 7. CDR1 and CDR2 (germline): KGHDR, SFDVKD. CDR3 length equals 17 residues. Authors' analysis steps: Amplification of reference gene primers provided the estimated nucleated cell counts. Libraries were prepared by immunoSEQ multiplex PCR; TCRdb keeps only in-frame clonotypes and omits some of them. The V and J calls and clone size are taken from that table; D and trimming were inferred from the DNA. This table has 310,000 or so clones, around four fifths appearing once. This chain connects TRBV24-1 to TRBJ2-1; TRBD1 aligns across 8 bases. What was sequenced was peripheral blood. The origin of this receptor is a woman aged 45-65 years with acute or convalescent COVID-19. The CDR3 DNA is TGTGCCACCAGTGATGATACAGGGGGTATATCCTACAATGAGCAGTTCTTC. Protein sequence: CATSDDTGGISYNEQFF.